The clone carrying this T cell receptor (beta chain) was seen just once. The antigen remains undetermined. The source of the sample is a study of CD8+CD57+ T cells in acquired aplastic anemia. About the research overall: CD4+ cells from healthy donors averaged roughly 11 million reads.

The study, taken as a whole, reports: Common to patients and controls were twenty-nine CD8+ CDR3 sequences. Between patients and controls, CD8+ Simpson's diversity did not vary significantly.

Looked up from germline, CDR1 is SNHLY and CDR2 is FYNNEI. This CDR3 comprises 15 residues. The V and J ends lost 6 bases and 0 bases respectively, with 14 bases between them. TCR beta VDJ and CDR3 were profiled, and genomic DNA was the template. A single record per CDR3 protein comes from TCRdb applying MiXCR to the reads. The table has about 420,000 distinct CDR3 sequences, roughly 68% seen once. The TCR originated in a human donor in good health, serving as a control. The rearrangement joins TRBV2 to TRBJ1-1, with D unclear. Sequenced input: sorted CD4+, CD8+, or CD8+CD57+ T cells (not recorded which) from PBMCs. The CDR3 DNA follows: TGTGCCAGCAGCCTCAGCAGCGGCCTGAACACTGAAGCTTTCTTT. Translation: CASSLSSGLNTEAFF.